Presented here are 20 T cell receptor beta chains from one specimen sequenced in a study of T and B cells in COVID-19 patients. From blood, about 230-500 ng of genomic DNA served as TRB template. BIOMED2 TRB-A/B primer pools were used in multiplex TRB PCR. Using its own MiXCR run on the multiplex PCR reads, TCRdb lists one record per CDR3 protein. The table records about 14,000 distinct CDR3 sequences, 25% to 30% of them present only once. Source material: blood. These receptors originate from a human donor who had recovered from COVID-19.

This clonotype has at least ten counts. The rearrangement uses TRBV5-4 and TRBJ2-5; D is perhaps TRBD2 (6 bases). The CDR3 length is 14 residues. V was shortened by 4 bases and J by 1 base, with 11 bases between the two germline ends. The germline V gene has CDR1 SGHNT and CDR2 YYREEE (reference sequence). The CDR3 region has the DNA TGTGCCAGCAGCCATTGGGGAGGCCAAGAGACCCAGTACTTC. This translates into CASSHWGGQETQYF. Using reference TRBV5-4 and TRBJ2-5 for the parts outside the CDR3, the full variable domain is ETGVTQSPTHLIKTRGQQVTLRCSSQSGHNTVSWYQQALGQGPQFIFQYYREEENGRGNFPPRFSGLQFPNYSSELNVNALELDDSALYLCASSHWGGQETQYFGPGTRLLVL.

By share, this clonotype ranks as medium-sized. One end of the junction varies from germline; a read error may be responsible. The genes are TRBV30 and TRBJ2-7; D may be TRBD1 (6 bases). Germline loops: CDR1 GTSNPN, CDR2 SVGIG (reference sequence). The length of the CDR3 is 12 residues. The CDR3 spells CASGQNSYEQYF. CDR3 DNA: TGCGCCTCCGGACAGAACTCCTACGAGCAGTACTTC.

This clonotype was observed at least ten times. V and J are TRBV6-2 or TRBV6-3 and TRBJ2-3; 10 nucleotides match TRBD2. The CDR3 length is 14 residues. The J segment lost 10 bases and the V segment lost 2 bases, leaving 6 bases of the junction unmatched. The germline gives CDR1 MNHEY, CDR2 SVGEGT. CDR3 bases: TGTGCCAGCAGTTACCCGGACCTAGCGGGAGCGCAGTATTTT. It specifies CASSYPDLAGAQYF.

This clonotype is deemed medium-sized. The rearrangement uses TRBV19 and TRBJ2-1; 12 nucleotides align to TRBD2. CDR1 LNHDA and CDR2 SQIVND come from the germline V gene (reference sequence). The CDR3 contains 16 residues. The V gene end was trimmed by 9 bases and the J gene end by 0 bases; junction bases not matched to a gene: 6. For the CDR3, the DNA is TGTGCCAGCATCCCGACTAGCGGGAGCTCCTACAATGAGCAGTTCTTC. Protein product: CASIPTSGSSYNEQFF.

This clonotype was observed at least ten times. The CDR3 DNA reads TGTGCCAGTAGTCATGGGACTAGCGGGGGTTCTTACCAAGAGACCCAGTACTTC. Its translation is CASSHGTSGGSYQETQYF. This rearrangement joins TRBV19 to TRBJ2-5, with TRBD2 identical over 14 bases. CDR3 length: 18 residues. V shed 5 bases, J shed 0 bases, and the junction held 8 bases outside the gene matches. The V gene's germline CDR1 is LNHDA and CDR2 SQIVND (reference sequence).

J is TRBJ2-3 and V is TRBV29-1, with 8 bases aligning to TRBD1. After removal of 8 bases from V and 3 bases from J, the junction contained 10 bases not matched to a gene. CDR1 SQVTM and CDR2 ANQGSEA come from the germline V gene. This CDR3 comprises 14 residues. As DNA, the CDR3 is TGCAGCACCCGGGGCAGGGGGCTAACAGATACGCAGTATTTT. This translates into CSTRGRGLTDTQYF.

This clonotype was recorded many times. This chain connects TRBV6-2 or TRBV6-3 to TRBJ2-7; D unclear. Trimming shortened V by 0 bases and J by 1 base, and 10 bases separated the two germline ends. The CDR3 contains 15 residues. Germline V gives CDR1 MNHEY, CDR2 SVGEGT. The CDR3, as DNA: TGTGCCAGCAGTTACTCGGGTAGGGTGTCCTACGAGCAGTACTTC. The encoded protein is CASSYSGRVSYEQYF.

Sample share makes this clonotype medium-sized. This sequence joins TRBV19 and TRBJ1-6; a weak D match, TRBD1 (6 bases). V was pared by 3 bases and J by 7 bases, with 16 bases between. This CDR3 comprises 16 residues. Germline V gene data show CDR1 as LNHDA and CDR2 as SQIVND (reference sequence). DNA for the CDR3: TGTGCCAGTAGTATGATGGCAGGGGAACAGAATTCACCCCTCCACTTT. Its translation: CASSMMAGEQNSPLHF.

V gene TRBV12-3 or TRBV12-4 combines with J gene TRBJ2-1, with 9 bases that match TRBD2. The CDR3 is 15 amino acids. J was trimmed by 6 bases and V by 0 bases; bases with no gene match: 3. Written as DNA, the CDR3 is TGTGCCAGCAGTTTAGCAGCGGGAGGCGCCAATGAGCAGTTCTTC. Translating gives CASSLAAGGANEQFF.

This clonotype was observed a handful of times. The chain carries TRBV5-1 and TRBJ2-5; the D gene is possibly TRBD1 (5 bases). The V gene's germline CDR1 is SGHRS and CDR2 YFSETQ. This CDR3 has 14 amino acids. Trimming cost V 3 bases and J 1 base, with 10 bases left between them. CDR3: CASSSGHSQETQYF. CDR3 coding DNA: TGCGCCAGCAGCTCCGGACACAGCCAAGAGACCCAGTACTTC.

Judged by abundance, this clonotype is medium-sized. In nucleotides, the CDR3 is TGTGCCAGTATCCCTACAGGGGGATATGCTGAAGCTTTCTTT. Translating it yields CASIPTGGYAEAFF. The chain links TRBV19 to TRBJ1-1; the match to TRBD1 covers 8 bases. The germline V gene encodes CDR1 LNHDA and CDR2 SQIVND (reference sequence). The CDR3 runs to 14 residues. V shed 7 bases and J 6 bases; nucleotides not matched to a gene: 10. Looking up the rest from reference TRBV19 and TRBJ1-1 gives the full variable domain: DGGITQSPKYLFRKEGQNVTLSCEQNLNHDAMYWYRQDPGQGLRLIYYSQIVNDFQKGDIAEGYSVSREKKESFPLTVTSAQKNPTAFYLCASIPTGGYAEAFFGQGTRLTVV.

V and J are TRBV19 and TRBJ2-2; 9 nucleotides agree with TRBD2. The CDR3 loop spans 14 amino acids. Germline assignment: CDR1 LNHDA and CDR2 SQIVND (reference sequence). After removal of 8 bases from V and 5 bases from J, the junction contained 6 bases not matched to a gene. CDR3 nucleotides: TGTGCCAGTGTTCTAGCGGGACAGACCGGGGAGCTGTTTTTT. Protein sequence: CASVLAGQTGELFF.

This clonotype was seen a handful of times. V gene TRBV15 combines with J gene TRBJ1-2, with a possible D match to TRBD1 (5 bases). The CDR3 contains 14 residues. Germline CDR1 reads LNHNV; CDR2 reads YYDKDF (reference sequence). V lost 3 bases to trimming and J lost 3 bases, with 11 bases between them. The DNA of the CDR3 is TGTGCCACCAGCAGGGGGCAGATAGACTATGGCTACACCTTC. Translated, it gives CATSRGQIDYGYTF.

This clonotype is medium-sized within its sample. The chain combines TRBV6-2 or TRBV6-3 with TRBJ2-2; TRBD1 might be the D (6 bases). The V end lost 6 bases, the J end lost 2 bases, and 10 bases lay between the germline ends. CDR1 is MNHEY, CDR2 SVGEGT, per germline. The CDR3 runs 14 residues. The CDR3 sequence is CASSLGANTGELFF. The CDR3 region has the DNA TGTGCCAGCAGCCTGGGGGCTAACACCGGGGAGCTGTTTTTT.

This chain connects TRBV20-1 to TRBJ2-3; 7 positions agree with TRBD1. Germline V lookup: CDR1 DFQATT, CDR2 SNEGSKA (reference sequence). V dropped 0 bases and J dropped 3; count of bases not matched to a gene: 3. The CDR3 is made up of 14 amino acids. This chain's CDR3 is CSARDYRGTDTQYF. As DNA, the CDR3 is TGCAGTGCTAGAGATTACAGGGGAACAGATACGCAGTATTTT.

This clonotype turned up a few times. The V gene is TRBV18, the J gene TRBJ1-5, with TRBD1 matching 10 bases. J was trimmed by 4 bases and V by 1 base; bases with no gene match: 1. The CDR3 contains 15 residues. From germline, CDR1 is KGHSH and CDR2 LQKENI. DNA for the CDR3: TGTGCCAGCTCACCACGGACAGGGGGTAATCAGCCCCAGCATTTT. Amino acid sequence: CASSPRTGGNQPQHF.

The chain has TRBV24-1 and TRBJ2-2; a possible D gene is TRBD1 (6 bases). The length of the CDR3 is 19 residues. V lost 0 bases to trimming and J lost 4 bases, with 20 bases between them. CDR1 is KGHDR and CDR2 is SFDVKD in the germline V gene. The CDR3 region is CATSDLPIDAQGLTGELFF. The CDR3 DNA reads TGTGCCACCAGTGATTTGCCCATCGACGCGCAGGGGCTCACCGGGGAGCTGTTTTTT.

The genes are TRBV5-5 and TRBJ2-7, with D possibly being TRBD2 (5 bases). Germline CDR1 and CDR2: SGHKS and YYEKEE (reference sequence). The ends were cut back, 0 bases at V and 1 base at J, with 8 bases in the middle. This CDR3 comprises 14 residues. CDR3 in amino acids: CASSLAGVSYEQYF. The CDR3 coding sequence is TGTGCCAGCAGCTTGGCCGGGGTGTCCTACGAGCAGTACTTC.

This clonotype occurred a few times. The rearrangement joins TRBV30 to TRBJ2-1; D call uncertain. The CDR3 loop spans 13 amino acids. V was cut by 7 bases and J by 6 bases, with 16 bases left in between. Looked up from germline, CDR1 is GTSNPN and CDR2 is SVGIG (reference sequence). Here the CDR3 reads CALFSLVSNEQFF. CDR3 sequence (DNA): TGTGCCTTATTCTCCCTAGTATCCAATGAGCAGTTCTTC.

The chain joins TRBV6-5 to TRBJ1-3; no reliable D call. The V end lost 6 bases, the J end lost 1 base, and 13 bases lay between the germline ends. The CDR3 extends over 15 amino acids. Germline V CDR1 and CDR2: MNHEY, SVGAGI. In nucleotides, the CDR3 is TGTGCCAGCAGCCCGGGCGCGGGATCTGGAAACACCATATATTTT. Translating gives CASSPGAGSGNTIYF.